Listed below are T cell receptor beta chains from one sample, sequenced in a study of cytomegalovirus exposure and HLA in healthy donors. Sequencing was performed with immunoSEQ multiplex PCR; in TCRdb, only in-frame clones are kept and a portion is missing. This table holds fewer than 110,000 clones, 85% to 90% found once. Sequencing used PBMCs. These receptors were collected from a man aged 25-40 years in good health and CMV-seronegative. The CDR3 runs from the conserved cysteine through the conserved F or W. The D gene is left open where the match is weak. Only some rows state a clone size, as once, few, many or a class for expanded clones.

>TRBV29-1|NA|TRBJ1-2|NA
TGCAGCGTCTTGGACAGCGGCTACACCTTC
CSVLDSGYTF
>TRBV2|TRBD2|TRBJ2-3|NA
TGTGCCAGATCACGGGAGGCGGGGAGACCAGATACGCAGTATTTT
CARSREAGRPDTQYF
>TRBV27|TRBD1|TRBJ1-5|NA
TGTGCCAGCAGTAAGGACAGGTATAGCAATCAGCCCCAGCATTTT
CASSKDRYSNQPQHF
>TRBV30|TRBD2|TRBJ2-3|NA
TGTGCCTGGAGTGTAACTCGGGATCCGGGGGGAGATACGCAGTATTTT
CAWSVTRDPGGDTQYF
>TRBV7-9|NA|TRBJ1-4|NA
TGTGCCAGCAGCGCACAGGGTGCGGATGAAAAACTGTTTTTT
CASSAQGADEKLFF
>TRBV10-3|NA|TRBJ2-7|NA
TGTGCCATCAACTCCGGGAACTCCTACGAGCAGTACTTC
CAINSGNSYEQYF
>TRBV28|TRBD2|TRBJ2-7|NA
TGTGCCATAGCGGGTCATCCGACCTACGAGCAGTACTTC
CAIAGHPTYEQYF
>TRBV7-3|TRBD1|TRBJ2-7|NA
TGTGCCAGCAGCCCGGACAGGGGCGCCTACGAGCAGTACTTC
CASSPDRGAYEQYF
>TRBV9|NA|TRBJ2-1|NA
TGTGCCAGCAGCGTAGCTTACCTAGACGGTGAGCAGTTCTTC
CASSVAYLDGEQFF
>TRBV2|NA|TRBJ1-5|NA
TGTGCCAGCAGTGACGGGGTTTCTTCCGGCAATCAGCCCCAGCATTTT
CASSDGVSSGNQPQHF
>TRBV15|TRBD2|TRBJ2-1|NA
TGTGCCACCAGCAGAGTAGGGAGGGATGAGCAGTTCTTC
CATSRVGRDEQFF
>TRBV28|NA|TRBJ1-4|NA
TGTGCCAGCGCTAATCCAGGGTTCAGGGAAAAACTGTTTTTT
CASANPGFREKLFF
>TRBV7-8|NA|TRBJ2-3|NA
TGTGCCAGCAGCTTACTAACGCGTAGCACAGATACGCAGTATTTT
CASSLLTRSTDTQYF
>TRBV18|TRBD1|TRBJ1-4|NA
TGTGCCAGCTCAGGACAGGGGGATGAAAAACTGTTTTTT
CASSGQGDEKLFF
>TRBV5-1|NA|TRBJ2-7|NA
TGCGCCAGCAGCTTAGACTCCGAGCAGTACTTC
CASSLDSEQYF
>TRBV28|NA|TRBJ1-2|NA
TGTGCCAGCAGTTTCCGGGGTCACGACTATGGCTACACCTTC
CASSFRGHDYGYTF
>TRBV30|TRBD1|TRBJ2-7|NA
TGTCCTGCCTGGAGCAACACCGGGACAGGCTGGTACGAGCAGTACTTC
CPAWSNTGTGWYEQYF
>TRBV9|NA|TRBJ2-3|NA
TGTGCCAGCAGCCTAAAGATCAGCACAGATACGCAGTATTTT
CASSLKISTDTQYF
>TRBV9|TRBD1|TRBJ2-1|NA
TGTGCCAGCAGCGTAGCGGGACAGGGAGGCAATGAGCAGTTCTTC
CASSVAGQGGNEQFF
>TRBV28|TRBD2|TRBJ2-7|NA
TGTGCCAGCAGTTTACCTCCGGGACTAGCTGGTGAGCAGTACTTC
CASSLPPGLAGEQYF
>TRBV29-1|TRBD2|TRBJ2-1|once
TGCAGCGTTGGAGGGACTAGCGGGGTTAATGAGCAGTTCTTC
CSVGGTSGVNEQFF
>TRBV7-2|NA|TRBJ1-1|NA
TGTGCCAGCAGCCCCATGCCGGGAAACACTGAAGCTTTCTTT
CASSPMPGNTEAFF
>TRBV4-2|NA|TRBJ2-7|NA
TGTGCCAGCAGCCAAGAATCGGGGGGCCCCTACGAGCAGTACTTC
CASSQESGGPYEQYF
>TRBV25-1|TRBD2|TRBJ2-3|once
TGTGCCAGCAGTCGGGGGGGACCAGATACGCAGTATTTT
CASSRGGPDTQYF
>TRBV10-1|NA|TRBJ1-4|NA
TGCGCCAACCGACCCCAGGGGCGTGCAACTAATGAAAAACTGTTTTTT
CANRPQGRATNEKLFF
>TRBV5-4|NA|TRBJ1-3|NA
TGTGCCAGCAGCCGCGAAACAGGGTTCGGTGGAAACACCATATATTTT
CASSRETGFGGNTIYF
>TRBV28|NA|TRBJ2-4|NA
TGTGCCAGCAGACCTGGACTTAAAGAGGGCATTCAGTACTTC
CASRPGLKEGIQYF
>TRBV6-5|TRBD2|TRBJ2-7|NA
TGTGCCAGCAGTGCGACTAGCGGGGGGCCTGGCGAGCAGTACTTC
CASSATSGGPGEQYF